This T cell receptor beta chain appears in the sequencing data of a study of regulatory T cells in long-lasting Graves disease. Germline values: CDR1 SGHKS, CDR2 YYEKEE (reference sequence). The germline V and J ends were trimmed by 4 bases and 6 bases, with 20 bases remaining between them. CDR3 length: 16 residues. As for time point: newly diagnosed GD, antithyroid drugs for less than 3 months. Extracted RNA from PBMCs served as the source of the TCR library. Study-wide findings and caveats: Among persistent patients, a larger number of public clonotypes were shared (approximately 3,000) than among newly diagnosed patients (roughly 910). Researchers reported studying only peripheral blood, not thyroid tissue.

In this sample, this clonotype turned up many times. Antigen: not known. HTBI primers from iRepertoire and Arm-PCR of CDR3 regions yielded the TCR beta libraries. Using its own MiXCR run on the multiplex PCR reads, TCRdb lists one record per CDR3 protein. Found here are 320,000 or so distinct CDR3 sequences, 15% to 20% of them singletons; the top ten hold roughly 35%. This receptor was identified in a female donor with Graves disease. The chain joins TRBV5-5 to TRBJ1-5; D is uncertain. This sample comprised peripheral blood mononuclear cells (PBMCs), obtained at new diagnosis, from a patient treated with antithyroid drugs. CDR3 protein: CASSTQTDGVGQPQHF. The CDR3 region has the DNA TGTGCCAGCAGCACCCAAACAGATGGCGTAGGTCAGCCCCAGCATTTT.